This T cell receptor beta chain was observed in a study of early T cells in non-severe SARS-CoV-2 infection. Study-level information: Bulk RNA from unsorted whole blood was sequenced; chains were unpaired.

Details on this clonotype: Its antigen remains unknown.

Overall study results and limits: Matching with VDJdb favored anti-spike CD8 responses (missing private and CD4 specificities).

The library protocol tagged individual cDNA molecules with unique molecular identifiers. TCRdb independently ran MiXCR on the 5' RACE reads; one entry per CDR3 protein. This sample has about 64,000 distinct CDR3 sequences; 20% occur once, and the top ten carry 15% to 20%. V was pared by 5 bases and J by 4 bases, with 7 bases of the junction left unmatched. Germline V gives CDR1 WNHNN, CDR2 SYGVQD (reference sequence). The CDR3 runs to 16 residues. V and J are TRBV10-1 and TRBJ2-5; 13 bases align to TRBD2. The sample in question was whole blood, obtained at baseline. The origin of this receptor is an adult who was a healthcare worker with PCR-confirmed SARS-CoV-2 infection or an uninfected control (not recorded which). In DNA form, the CDR3 reads TGCGCCAGCAGTCCCGGACTAGCGGGGGTTGGAGAGACCCAGTACTTC. This translates into CASSPGLAGVGETQYF.